The sequence of this T cell receptor beta chain was determined in a study of T cells in Graves' hyperthyroidism and ophthalmopathy. The CDR3 contains 13 residues. Germline CDR1 is DFQATT and CDR2 is SNEGSKA (reference sequence). Trimming at V came to 6 bases and at J to 5 bases, leaving 7 bases not matched to a gene. Amplification yielded TCR beta CDR3 regions, with RNA transcripts as the source. Primed by the HTBI set, a first-round RT-PCR was run on the TCR CDR3. TCRdb recomputed calls from the multiplex PCR reads with MiXCR, one row per CDR3 protein. Seen here are about 250,000 distinct CDR3 sequences, over 20% observed once, and the top ten hold 30% to 40%. This clonotype showed up many times.

The source material was blood. This TCR came from a middle-aged woman with Graves' ophthalmopathy. The V and J genes are TRBV20-1 and TRBJ1-2; 9 positions match TRBD1. For the CDR3, the DNA is TGCAGTGCCAGGGACAGGGTGGGTTATGGCTACACCTTC. It yields the protein CSARDRVGYGYTF.